This TCR beta chain comes out of a study of CD8+CD57+ T cells in acquired aplastic anemia. Trimming removed 3 bases from V and 5 bases from J, with 4 bases in between. CDR3 length: 12 amino acids. Patients chosen for sequencing had shown CD8+CD57+ cell expansion by flow cytometry. This clonotype was found many times. Using genomic DNA as the template, TCR beta VDJ and CDR3 profiling was carried out. MiXCR was run by TCRdb on the reads, yielding one entry per CDR3 protein. The repertoire holds 150,000 to 200,000 distinct CDR3 sequences, with about 45% as singletons. The specimen was sorted CD4+, CD8+, or CD8+CD57+ T cells (not recorded which) from PBMCs. The chain links TRBV12-3 or TRBV12-4 to TRBJ1-4; D remains ambiguous. This receptor was obtained from a human donor with aplastic anemia. CDR3 sequence reads: CASSFRNEKLFF. The CDR3 DNA is TGTGCCAGCAGTTTCAGGAATGAAAAACTGTTTTTT.